Listed here are 25 T cell receptor beta chains from one sample, sequenced in a study of blood T cell repertoires in COVID-19. Libraries were prepared by immunoSEQ multiplex PCR; TCRdb keeps only in-frame clonotypes and omits some of them. This repertoire shows about 230,000 clones, roughly 80% found once; its top ten account for roughly 7.9%. Sequenced: peripheral blood. The receptors were sampled from a woman at least 80 years old with acute or convalescent COVID-19.

The genes are TRBV7-2 and TRBJ1-1; 8 bases are shared with TRBD1. The CDR3 sequence is 15 residues long. Germline V CDR1 and CDR2: SGHTA, FQGNSA. The trim removed 6 bases at V and 1 base at J, leaving 7 bases unmatched. CDR3 region: CASRRQGRANTEAFF. The CDR3 DNA is TGTGCCAGCAGGAGACAGGGGCGAGCGAACACTGAAGCTTTCTTT.

J is TRBJ2-7 and V is TRBV27; 7 bases align to TRBD1. This CDR3 contains 16 residues. CDR1 is MNHEY and CDR2 is SMNVEV in the germline V gene (reference sequence). The V and J ends lost 0 bases and 6 bases, in that order; junction bases with no gene match: 11. CDR3 residues: CASSLSFPQGQVEQYF. The CDR3 DNA sequence: TGTGCCAGCAGTTTATCGTTTCCCCAAGGACAGGTCGAGCAGTACTTC.

The chain employs TRBV7-8 and TRBJ2-1; D unresolved. V lost 5 bases, J lost 6 bases, and 23 bases lay in between. The CDR3 runs 17 residues. Germline values: CDR1 SGHVS, CDR2 FQNEAQ. CDR3 nucleotide sequence: TGTGCCAGCAGCCCTGGTGAGGAGATGGGTGCTACCAATGAGCAGTTCTTC. Its translation: CASSPGEEMGATNEQFF.

The chain couples TRBV6-5 to TRBJ1-6; TRBD1 might be the D (5 bases). The CDR3 totals 16 residues. Trimming removed 3 bases at V and 6 bases at J, with 15 bases between. Germline loops: CDR1 MNHEY, CDR2 SVGAGI. The CDR3 loop reads CASSYQGGAINSPLHF. In DNA, the CDR3 is TGTGCCAGCAGTTATCAGGGAGGGGCTATTAATTCACCCCTCCACTTT.

The J gene is TRBJ1-1, the V gene TRBV7-9; TRBD1 matches at 7 bases. J lost 0 bases, V lost 5 bases, and 6 bases had no gene match. The CDR3 covers 15 residues. CDR1 is SEHNR, CDR2 FQNEAQ, per germline (reference sequence). The chain's CDR3 is CASSLDRDMNTEAFF. The CDR3 nucleotides are TGTGCCAGCAGCCTAGACAGGGACATGAACACTGAAGCTTTCTTT.

V usage is TRBV29-1 and J usage is TRBJ2-7, with TRBD1 matching 8 bases. There are 12 residues in the CDR3. In germline, CDR1 is SQVTM, CDR2 ANQGSEA. With 2 bases clipped from V and 7 bases from J, the junction kept 4 bases outside the gene matches. The CDR3 sequence: CSVEQGALEQYF. The CDR3 nucleotides are TGCAGCGTTGAACAGGGGGCGCTTGAGCAGTACTTC.

The rearrangement links TRBV29-1 to TRBJ1-1; no clear D. Trimming left V 2 bases short and J 1 base short, with 11 bases between. CDR1 SQVTM and CDR2 ANQGSEA come from the germline V gene. The CDR3 consists of 14 residues. CDR3: CSVELNDKNTEAFF. The CDR3 nucleotides read TGCAGCGTTGAATTGAACGACAAGAACACTGAAGCTTTCTTT.

This chain joins TRBV5-1 and TRBJ2-7, with 9 nucleotides matching TRBD1. The CDR3 totals 15 residues. Germline V gene lookup returns CDR1 SGHRS and CDR2 YFSETQ. V lost 0 bases to trimming and J lost 1 base; unmatched junction nucleotides: 2. The DNA of the CDR3 is TGCGCCAGCAGCTTGGTCGGACAGGGGTCCTACGAGCAGTACTTC. This codes for CASSLVGQGSYEQYF.

This clone turned up a few times. This chain links TRBV18 with TRBJ1-2, with D possibly matching TRBD1 (5 bases). CDR1 is KGHSH, CDR2 LQKENI, per germline. The germline V and J ends were trimmed by 4 bases and 6 bases, with 18 bases remaining between them. CDR3 length: 15 amino acids. The CDR3 sequence: CASSLDLQGLDGYTF. The CDR3 nucleotides read TGTGCCAGCTCACTCGATCTTCAGGGTTTAGATGGCTACACCTTC.

This chain connects TRBV7-8 to TRBJ1-5, with D perhaps matching TRBD1 (6 bases). This CDR3 is 16 amino acids long. Germline CDR1 SGHVS, CDR2 FQNEAQ. Trimming shortened V by 4 bases and J by 4 bases, and 17 bases separated the two germline ends. CDR3 region: CASSSRSTTGNQPQHF. In nucleotides, the CDR3 is TGTGCCAGCAGCTCCCGCTCGACAACAGGGAATCAGCCCCAGCATTTT.

This chain uses TRBV6-1 with TRBJ1-2; possibly TRBD1 for D (6 bases). V was shortened by 1 base and J by 4 bases, with 7 bases between the two germline ends. There are 13 residues in the CDR3. CDR1 is MNHNS, CDR2 SASEGT, per germline. The CDR3 nucleotides read TGTGCCAGCAGTGAAGTACAGGGCTATGGCTACACCTTC. It codes for CASSEVQGYGYTF.

The rearrangement joins TRBV13 to TRBJ2-3; a weak D match, TRBD1 (5 bases). V lost 5 bases and J 2 bases, leaving 20 bases between the germline ends. Germline V gives CDR1 PRHDT, CDR2 FYEKMQ (reference sequence). This CDR3 spans 17 amino acids. The CDR3 bases are TGTGCCAGCAGCCTCAGGGATCTACGACCCGACACAGATACGCAGTATTTT. It translates to CASSLRDLRPDTDTQYF.

The V and J genes are TRBV2 and TRBJ1-3; D gene ambiguous. The CDR3 has 14 residues. The V gene lost 1 base and the J gene lost 3 bases, with 7 bases spanning the gap. The germline gives CDR1 SNHLY, CDR2 FYNNEI. CDR3 nucleotides: TGTGCCAGCAGTGAAGAAGTTAGTGGAAACACCATATATTTT. Encoded protein: CASSEEVSGNTIYF.

J is TRBJ2-7 and V is TRBV5-4; 7 nucleotides line up with TRBD2. Unmatched junction bases numbered 4, after V lost 3 bases and J lost 4 bases. Germline values: CDR1 SGHNT, CDR2 YYREEE (reference sequence). CDR3 length: 13 residues. CDR3 DNA: TGTGCCAGCAGCTCTTCCGGGAGGTACGAGCAGTACTTC. As protein: CASSSSGRYEQYF.

The V call is TRBV7-2, the J call TRBJ2-7, with D possibly being TRBD1 (5 bases). Trimming stripped 6 bases from V and 4 bases from J, with 10 bases between. The germline gives CDR1 SGHTA, CDR2 FQGNSA. The CDR3 length is 12 residues. The CDR3 loop reads CASSLQGYEQYF. CDR3 DNA sequence: TGTGCCAGCAGTCTCCAGGGTTACGAGCAGTACTTC.

The DNA for the CDR3 is TGCGCCAGCAGCCGAGGGACTAGCGGGAGAAATGGGGAGCAGTACTTC. Translating it yields CASSRGTSGRNGEQYF. The V gene is TRBV4-1, the J gene TRBJ2-7; 14 bases line up with TRBD2. The CDR3 runs to 16 residues. Per the germline V gene, CDR1 is MGHRA and CDR2 is YSYEKL. Germline trimming cut 4 bases from V and 7 bases from J; bases unmatched to any gene: 9.

The sample holds one count of this clone. The rearrangement links TRBV12-5 to TRBJ1-1; possibly TRBD1 for D (6 bases). This CDR3 comprises 14 residues. With 1 base removed from V and 4 bases from J, the gap between germline ends came to 10 bases. From germline, CDR1 is LGHNT and CDR2 FRNRAP. CDR3 nucleotide sequence: TGTGCTAGTGGTTTGGCACAGGGTATCACTGAAGCTTTCTTT. It is translated as CASGLAQGITEAFF.

J is TRBJ1-2 and V is TRBV10-3; 8 positions match TRBD1. The J segment lost 1 base and the V segment lost 10 bases, leaving 5 bases of the junction unmatched. The CDR3 contains 13 residues. From germline, CDR1 is ENHRY and CDR2 SYGVKD. In nucleotides, the CDR3 is TGTGCCACCGCGACAGGGGATAACTATGGCTACACCTTC. It encodes CATATGDNYGYTF.

The CDR3 nucleotides are TGTGCCATCTCAAGCCAGGGATCCTACGAGCAGTACTTC. Translating gives CAISSQGSYEQYF. The gene calls are TRBV10-3 and TRBJ2-7; a possible D gene is TRBD1 (5 bases). Germline V lookup: CDR1 ENHRY, CDR2 SYGVKD. This CDR3 region has 13 residues. V was cut by 8 bases and J by 1 base, with 12 bases left in between.

The chain is built from TRBV5-6 and TRBJ1-5; D unclear. Trimming cost V 7 bases and J 0 bases, with 11 bases left between them. CDR1 and CDR2 from the germline V gene are SGHDT and YYEEEE. This CDR3 contains 14 residues. This CDR3 reads CASSRQHSNQPQHF. The CDR3 DNA sequence: TGTGCCAGCTCCAGGCAGCATAGCAATCAGCCCCAGCATTTT.

The rearrangement joins TRBV24-1 to TRBJ2-3; the D gene is possibly TRBD2 (7 bases). V dropped 2 bases and J dropped 2 bases, with 16 bases sitting between them. Germline V gives CDR1 KGHDR, CDR2 SFDVKD. This CDR3 is 17 amino acids long. CDR3 amino acids: CATSDWPAGAPTDTQYF. The DNA for the CDR3 is TGTGCCACCAGTGATTGGCCGGCGGGGGCCCCCACAGATACGCAGTATTTT.

This sequence joins TRBV5-4 and TRBJ1-4, with D perhaps TRBD1 (6 bases). This CDR3 region has 14 residues. Trimming left V 4 bases short and J 2 bases short, with 9 bases between. The germline V gene has CDR1 SGHNT and CDR2 YYREEE (reference sequence). The CDR3 nucleotides read TGTGCCAGCAGCAAGGACAGCACTAATGAAAAACTGTTTTTT. Protein sequence: CASSKDSTNEKLFF.

This clone was recorded many times. The chain combines TRBV29-1 with TRBJ2-3; TRBD1 is a possible D gene (6 bases). V lost 2 bases and J 3 bases, leaving 9 bases between the germline ends. Germline V gene sequence: CDR1 SQVTM, CDR2 ANQGSEA. The CDR3 contains 13 residues. In DNA, the CDR3 is TGCAGCGTTGAACAAACAGGGACAGATACGCAGTATTTT. Amino acids: CSVEQTGTDTQYF.

As to this clone: A much bigger clone sits one base away, suggesting this may be a read error. The rearrangement joins TRBV11-2 to TRBJ1-1, with 10 positions matching TRBD1. The V gene end was trimmed by 4 bases and the J gene end by 5 bases; junction bases not matched to a gene: 1. CDR3 length: 13 residues. Germline values: CDR1 SGHAT, CDR2 FQNNGV. CDR3 DNA: TGTGCCAGCAGCTGGGACAGGGGAACTGAAGCTTTCTTT. It codes for CASSWDRGTEAFF.

The chain is built from TRBV27 and TRBJ2-2, with TRBD2 matching 16 bases. The CDR3 runs 23 residues. Germline CDR1 MNHEY, CDR2 SMNVEV (reference sequence). The V gene end was trimmed by 5 bases and the J gene end by 5 bases; junction bases not matched to a gene: 23. The CDR3 loop is CASSLRFGTPGLAGGGLTGELFF. The CDR3 DNA follows: TGTGCCAGCAGTCTCAGATTTGGGACACCGGGACTAGCGGGAGGGGGTTTGACCGGGGAGCTGTTTTTT.